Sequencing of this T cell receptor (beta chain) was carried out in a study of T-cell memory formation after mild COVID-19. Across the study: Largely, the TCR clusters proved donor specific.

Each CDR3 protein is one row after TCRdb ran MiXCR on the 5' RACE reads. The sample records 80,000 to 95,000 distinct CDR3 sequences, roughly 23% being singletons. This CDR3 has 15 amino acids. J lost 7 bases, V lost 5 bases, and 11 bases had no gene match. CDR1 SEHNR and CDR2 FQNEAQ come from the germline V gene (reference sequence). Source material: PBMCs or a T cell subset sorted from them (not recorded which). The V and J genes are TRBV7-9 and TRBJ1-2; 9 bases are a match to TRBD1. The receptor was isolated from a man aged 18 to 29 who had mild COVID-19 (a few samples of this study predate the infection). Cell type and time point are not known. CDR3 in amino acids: CASSNPTGGIGGYTF. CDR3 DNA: TGTGCCAGCAGCAATCCTACAGGGGGCATCGGTGGCTACACCTTC. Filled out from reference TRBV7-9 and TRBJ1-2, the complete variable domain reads DTGVSQNPRHKITKRGQNVTFRCDPISEHNRLYWYRQTLGQGPEFLTYFQNEAQLEKSRLLSDRFSAERPKGSFSTLEIQRTEQGDSAMYLCASSNPTGGIGGYTFGSGTRLTVV.